These T cell receptor beta chains were read from a single sample in a study of blood T cell repertoires in COVID-19. Sequencing was performed with immunoSEQ multiplex PCR; in TCRdb, only in-frame clones are kept and a portion is missing. The sample has roughly 300,000 clones, around 90% seen once. The specimen was peripheral blood. These TCRs come from a woman in her 30s with COVID-19, enrolled during active disease. Both conserved end residues are part of each CDR3. A D gene is named only where the DNA matches it firmly. The size field is filled for only some rows; it gives once, few, many or a size class.

D	V	J	size	DNA	CDR3
.	TRBV7-6	TRBJ2-3	few	TGTGCCAGCAGCGGGTTATGGGGCGCGGGGTCCCCCACAGATACGCAGTATTTT	CASSGLWGAGSPTDTQYF
.	TRBV3-1/TRBV3-2	TRBJ1-2	.	TGTGCCAGCAGCCAAGCGGCGGGGCGCGACGGCTACACCTTC	CASSQAAGRDGYTF
.	TRBV2	TRBJ1-1	few	TGTGCCAGCAGGGACACATTGAACACTGAAGCTTTCTTT	CASRDTLNTEAFF
TRBD1	TRBV19	TRBJ2-2	.	TGTGCCAGTAGTTGGGACAGGGGTAACACCGGGGAGCTGTTTTTT	CASSWDRGNTGELFF
TRBD2	TRBV7-2	TRBJ2-5	.	TGTGCCAGCAGCCTTAGCGGGAGTAGGGGGGAGACCCAGTACTTC	CASSLSGSRGETQYF
TRBD1	TRBV25-1	TRBJ1-1	.	TGTGCCAGCAGTACCCGGACAGGGACTGAAGCTTTCTTT	CASSTRTGTEAFF
TRBD2	TRBV5-1	TRBJ2-7	.	TGCGCCAGCAGCCCGGGACTAGCGGGAGCTAAGGAGCAGTACTTC	CASSPGLAGAKEQYF
.	TRBV21-1	TRBJ1-5	.	TGTGCCAGCAGCAGAGAGGGTTTCCAGCCCCAGCATTTT	CASSREGFQPQHF
.	TRBV6-2/TRBV6-3	TRBJ1-5	.	TGTGCCAGCAGTTCCCCCCCGTTTCAGCCCCAGCATTTT	CASSSPPFQPQHF
.	TRBV7-2	TRBJ1-4	few	TGTGCCAGCAGCCCCCAGGGGGAAAAACTGTTTTTT	CASSPQGEKLFF
TRBD1	TRBV7-8	TRBJ1-5	.	TGTGCCAGCAGCTTAGTACAGGGGGATCAGCCCCAGCATTTT	CASSLVQGDQPQHF
TRBD2	TRBV5-1	TRBJ2-3	once	TGCGCCAGCAGCCCCCTAGCGGGAGGGAGGTCAGATACGCAGTATTTT	CASSPLAGGRSDTQYF
TRBD1	TRBV5-5	TRBJ1-5	.	TGTGCCAGCAGCCTCAACTACAGGGGAGATCAGCCCCAGCATTTT	CASSLNYRGDQPQHF
.	TRBV2	TRBJ1-1	.	TGTGCCAGCACCAACCTACCACACACTGAAGCTTTCTTT	CASTNLPHTEAFF
.	TRBV30	TRBJ2-2	.	TGTGCCTGGGCCGGGACTCCTTCCACCGGGGAGCTGTTTTTT	CAWAGTPSTGELFF
TRBD1	TRBV4-1	TRBJ2-7	.	TGCGCCAGCAGCCAAGCCCGGACAGGGGCCTACGAGCAGTACTTC	CASSQARTGAYEQYF
TRBD1	TRBV20-1	TRBJ1-5	.	TGCAGTGCTAGTCGGGGACAGGGATTGGGAAATCAGCCCCAGCATTTT	CSASRGQGLGNQPQHF
TRBD2	TRBV9	TRBJ2-7	once	TGTGCCAGCAGCGTCGGGACTAGCCGAACCTACGAGCAGTACTTC	CASSVGTSRTYEQYF
.	TRBV30	TRBJ2-5	.	TGTGCCTGGAGTGTTCTAGAGACCCAGTACTTC	CAWSVLETQYF
TRBD2	TRBV2	TRBJ2-7	.	TGTGCCAGCAGTCCACTAGCGGGTCTCGAGCAGTACTTC	CASSPLAGLEQYF
TRBD1	TRBV28	TRBJ2-7	few	TGTGCCAGCAGTGCGGCCGACAGGGTGAGCGGCGAGCAGTACTTC	CASSAADRVSGEQYF
.	TRBV7-2	TRBJ2-1	.	TGTGCCAGCAGCTTAAATCCGGGAGCAAAGTTAAATGAGCAGTTCTTC	CASSLNPGAKLNEQFF
TRBD2	TRBV5-1	TRBJ2-3	.	TGCGCCAGCAGCTCTGGACTAGCGGGAAGAAGCACAGATACGCAGTATTTT	CASSSGLAGRSTDTQYF
.	TRBV6-2/TRBV6-3	TRBJ2-2	.	TGTGCCAGCAGTTCTGACTGGAACACCGGGGAGCTGTTTTTT	CASSSDWNTGELFF
.	TRBV21-1	TRBJ2-7	.	TGTGCCAGCAGCAAACAAGGGACAGCTGGGATAGCCCCAATACCCTACGAGCAGTACTTC	CASSKQGTAGIAPIPYEQYF
.	TRBV20-1	TRBJ1-2	.	TGCAGTGCTAGTGGGACTGGCTATGGCTACACCTTC	CSASGTGYGYTF
.	TRBV15	TRBJ1-2	.	TGTGCCACCAGCAGAGAAGGCGGATTTAACTATGGCTACACCTTC	CATSREGGFNYGYTF
TRBD1	TRBV9	TRBJ1-5	few	TGTGCCAGCAGCTTGACAGGGTTGGGAAATCAGCCCCAGCATTTT	CASSLTGLGNQPQHF
TRBD1	TRBV7-2	TRBJ1-1	.	TGTGCCAGCAGCTTCAGACAGGGCACTGAAGCTTTCTTT	CASSFRQGTEAFF
.	TRBV30	TRBJ2-7	.	TGTGCCTGGAGTGTAAACGGCGAGCAGTACTTC	CAWSVNGEQYF
TRBD1	TRBV19	TRBJ1-1	.	TGTGCCAGTAGTTGGACAGGAGCCAACACTGAAGCTTTCTTT	CASSWTGANTEAFF
TRBD2	TRBV9	TRBJ2-7	.	TGTGCCAGCAGCGTAGGACTAGCGGGAGGCCCCTACGAGCAGTACTTC	CASSVGLAGGPYEQYF
TRBD1	TRBV19	TRBJ1-2	once	TGTGCCAGTAGTCTCCCGGGACAGCGCTATGGCTACACCTTC	CASSLPGQRYGYTF
.	TRBV19	TRBJ2-1	.	TGTGCCAGTAGTATAAAGTTACGGCGGGCTACCTACAATGAGCAGTTCTTC	CASSIKLRRATYNEQFF
.	TRBV2	TRBJ2-3	.	TGTGCCAGCAGTGACGGGACAAACACAGATACGCAGTATTTT	CASSDGTNTDTQYF
.	TRBV21-1	TRBJ2-1	.	TGTGCCAGCAGCAAAGATGGGGGGAGGGCCCCCTACCATGAGCAGTTCTTC	CASSKDGGRAPYHEQFF
TRBD2	TRBV4-1	TRBJ2-1	.	TGCGCCAGCAGCCAAGCGCGGGAGATTGGCATCAATGAGCAGTTCTTC	CASSQAREIGINEQFF
TRBD1	TRBV2	TRBJ1-5	.	TGTGCCAGCAGAAGGGACAGAAATAGCAATCAGCCCCAGCATTTT	CASRRDRNSNQPQHF
TRBD2	TRBV4-1	TRBJ2-1	once	TGCGCCAGCAGCCCGGGACTAGGGGCCGATGAGCAGTTCTTC	CASSPGLGADEQFF
TRBD1	TRBV4-3	TRBJ1-1	.	TGCGCCAGCAGCCAAGGTACAGGGGTGGACACTGAAGCTTTCTTT	CASSQGTGVDTEAFF
.	TRBV28	TRBJ1-2	.	TGTGCCAGCAGCTCGAGAGGGGGAGCGGATGGCTACACCTTC	CASSSRGGADGYTF